This TCR beta chain emerged from a study of T-cell reconstitution after alpha-beta-depleted transplantation in children. Study-level points and caveats: Reported findings indicate that, about two months after transplant, alpha-beta T cells came from several hundred expanded clones, which were derived from non-depleted graft cells.

The CDR3 has 16 residues. Per the germline V gene, CDR1 is SGHVS and CDR2 is FNYEAQ. V was pared by 0 bases and J by 7 bases, with 7 bases of the junction left unmatched. Preparation of the TCRbeta library used unique molecular identifiers. MiXCR was run by TCRdb on the PCR reads, yielding one entry per CDR3 protein. The table has roughly 5,900 distinct CDR3 sequences, around a sixth seen once. Many counts were recorded for this clonotype. As yet, its antigen is unknown. Sequencing was performed on PBMCs, mostly from graft donor cells, taken 180 days after TCRalphabeta/CD19-depleted stem cell transplant. The source is a patient aged 2 to 10 who had a stem cell transplant for inherited bone marrow failure, so the T cells may come from the graft donor. The chain combines TRBV7-6 with TRBJ2-1; TRBD1 aligns across 9 bases. This chain's CDR3 is CASSLALGTGLNEQFF. The CDR3 DNA follows: TGTGCCAGCAGCTTAGCGCTAGGGACAGGGTTGAATGAGCAGTTCTTC.